This T cell receptor beta chain is drawn from a study of blood T cell repertoires in COVID-19. Study in general: Some COVID-19 samples were acute and others convalescent; all came from the United States, Italy and Spain. PBMCs, B-cell-depleted T cells, or T cells were the source of the cDNA or gDNA that made up the material.

Methods used by the authors: Amplifying reference gene primers gave estimates of nucleated cell counts. Profiled with immunoSEQ multiplex PCR; TCRdb holds only in-frame clones, not every one. The DNA gave D and trimming, while V, J and clone size come from that table. Of some 140,000 clones listed, approximately 80% are singletons. Sample: peripheral blood. The TCR sequence derives from an elderly man with acute or convalescent COVID-19.

The CDR3 is CASSWTGNQPQHF. The CDR3 DNA follows: TGTGCCAGCTCGTGGACGGGGAATCAGCCCCAGCATTTT. V is TRBV19 and J is TRBJ1-5; D remains ambiguous. The CDR3 length is 13 residues. Trimming removed 9 bases from V and 4 bases from J, with 13 bases in between. Germline V lookup: CDR1 LNHDA, CDR2 SQIVND (reference sequence).